Listed here is a single TCR beta chain. This specimen comes from a study of blood T cell repertoires in COVID-19. Study-level information: PBMCs, B-cell-depleted T cells, or T cells were the source of the cDNA or gDNA that made up the material.

Trimming stripped 1 base from V and 8 bases from J, with 9 bases between. The CDR3 has 13 residues. Using immunoSEQ multiplex PCR, the repertoire was profiled, and TCRdb retains in-frame clones only, with some absent. The sample shows 130,000 or so clones, around 79% of them seen only once. This receptor was taken from a woman between 65 and 79 years old with COVID-19, enrolled during active disease. The specimen sequenced was peripheral blood. The chain combines TRBV12-3 or TRBV12-4 with TRBJ2-1, with D hard to call. The chain's CDR3 is CASSLGGRDEQFF. CDR3 bases: TGTGCCAGCAGTTTAGGAGGTCGCGATGAGCAGTTCTTC.